This T cell receptor (beta chain) was found in a study of a mutant IDH1 vaccine in newly diagnosed glioma. As regards this clone: Its antigen is currently unknown.

The CDR3 extends over 15 amino acids. CDR1 KGHSH and CDR2 LQKENI come from the germline V gene. V shed 0 bases and J shed 5 bases, with 13 bases lying between them. As for time point: week 35, safety follow-up. One vaccine dose held 300 ug of mutant IDH1 20-mer peptide and came with topical imiquimod. Produced via immunoSEQ multiplex PCR; TCRdb's table is partial and in-frame only. The sample carries around 54,000 clones, about 90% recorded once. The chain joins TRBV18 to TRBJ2-5, with D maybe TRBD1 (6 bases). Specimen: PBMCs, collected from a glioma patient whose treatment included an IDH1 peptide vaccine. The clonotype was recovered from a man in his forties with glioma. The CDR3, as DNA: TGTGCCAGCTCACCACCGGGTCCGAGGGGGGAGACCCAGTACTTC. Translating it yields CASSPPGPRGETQYF.